This T cell receptor (beta chain) stems from a study of T cells in tumors after PD-1 blockade. Study-wide background: Each patient got pembrolizumab 200 mg every 3 weeks or cemiplimab 350 mg every 2 weeks. Some patients also took daily vismodegib 150 mg during anti-PD-1 treatment. Overall study findings and caveats: Peripheral recruitment is suggested, as some novel exhausted tumor clones were in pre-treatment blood.

Data came from immunoSEQ multiplex PCR; TCRdb stores just in-frame clones and leaves some out. The sample consists of roughly 60,000 clones, 80% of them appearing once. CDR3 length: 12 amino acids. V was shortened by 4 bases and J by 4 bases, with 7 bases between the two germline ends. As regards this clone: The antigen is undetermined.

This TCR was sampled from a human donor with basal cell carcinoma. Sequencing used PBMCs, obtained before anti-PD-1 treatment. The chain employs TRBV12-3 or TRBV12-4 and TRBJ2-5; TRBD2 is a possible D gene (6 bases). CDR3 sequence reads: CASSSGGETQYF. The CDR3 DNA sequence: TGTGCCAGCAGTTCCGGGGGAGAGACCCAGTACTTC.